A single sample gave rise to the 22 T cell receptor beta chains below, sequenced in a study of blood T cells in healthy people across ages (dated by TCRdb to between 2014 and 2017). Libraries were built with 5' RACE. Sequencing used an Illumina HiSeq 2500. The second PCR ran for about 6 to 12 cycles and used a J-beta primer mix along with a sample-barcoded 5' primer. The raw public reads went through TCRdb reprocessing: fastp at Q25, MiXCR clone calling, in-frame beta chains kept. Rows are combined by CDR3 protein, so each entry shows the most common genes and DNA. A total of more than 500,000 distinct CDR3 sequences appear in this sample, around 27% of them only once. Jointly, the top ten make up under 4.5% of the sample. These same records also appear under a second study, on T cells of mothers and their children.

Material for sequencing was blood. The receptors originated from a boy younger than 10 in good health.

This chain joins TRBV20-1 and TRBJ2-7; perhaps TRBD2 as D (6 bases). The CDR3 is made up of 13 amino acids. CDR1 DFQATT and CDR2 SNEGSKA come from the germline V gene (reference sequence). V shed 3 bases and J shed 2 bases, with 11 bases lying between them. The CDR3 spells CSASAGPTYEQYF. CDR3 sequence (DNA): TGCAGTGCTAGTGCGGGACCAACCTACGAGCAGTACTTC.

This clonotype was observed a few times. The rearrangement joins TRBV18 to TRBJ1-3; D not certain. Germline CDR1 KGHSH, CDR2 LQKENI. With 2 bases removed from V and 4 bases from J, the gap between germline ends came to 9 bases. The CDR3 contains 14 residues. CDR3 protein: CASSPDSVGNTIYF. In DNA form, the CDR3 reads TGTGCCAGCTCACCAGACTCCGTCGGAAACACCATATATTTT.

This clonotype was counted between two and nine times. Germline and junction disagree at one end, which may indicate a read error. The chain has TRBV7-6 and TRBJ2-3, with TRBD1 matching 10 bases. CDR1 is SGHVS and CDR2 is FNYEAQ in the germline V gene. This CDR3 has 18 residues. Written as DNA, the CDR3 is TGTGCCAGCAGCTTATATCTGACAGGGGGCGCGGGGGCAGATACTCAGTATTTT. Its protein product is CASSLYLTGGAGADTQYF. Combining the CDR3 with reference TRBV7-6 and TRBJ2-3 gives the whole variable domain GAGVSQSPRYKVTKRGQDVALRCDPISGHVSLYWYRQALGQGPEFLTYFNYEAQQDKSGLPNDRFSAERPEGSISTLTIQRTEQRDSAMYRCASSLYLTGGAGADTQYFGPGTRLTVL.

This clonotype was counted a few times. The chain recombines TRBV12-3 or TRBV12-4 with TRBJ1-4; D might be TRBD1 (6 bases). This CDR3 contains 15 residues. With 0 bases removed from V and 7 bases from J, the gap between germline ends came to 12 bases. The CDR3 protein is CASSLARGAGEKLFF. The CDR3 DNA is TGTGCCAGCAGTTTAGCGCGGGGGGCGGGTGAAAAACTGTTTTTT.

Only a few counts were recorded for this clonotype. V gene TRBV7-6 combines with J gene TRBJ1-4; tentatively, D is TRBD1 (5 bases). Trimming shortened V by 5 bases and J by 7 bases, and 14 bases separated the two germline ends. The CDR3 contains 14 residues. CDR1 is SGHVS and CDR2 is FNYEAQ in the germline V gene. This chain's CDR3 is CASSRGAPGEKLFF. For the CDR3, the DNA is TGTGCCAGCAGCCGAGGGGCCCCCGGTGAAAAACTGTTTTTT.

The CDR3 coding sequence is TGTGCCTCCGCGGGGGATCAGCCCCAGCATTTT. Translation: CASAGDQPQHF. The chain employs TRBV12-5 and TRBJ1-5; possibly TRBD1 for D (5 bases). This CDR3 spans 11 amino acids. CDR1 LGHNT and CDR2 FRNRAP come from the germline V gene.

The rearrangement uses TRBV5-1 and TRBJ1-1, with D tentatively TRBD1 (6 bases). This CDR3 spans 15 amino acids. In germline, CDR1 is SGHRS, CDR2 YFSETQ. V was trimmed by 1 base and J by 5 bases, leaving 15 bases between them. CDR3 residues: CASSLWGGASTEAFF. The CDR3 nucleotides are TGCGCCAGCAGCTTGTGGGGGGGGGCCTCAACTGAAGCTTTCTTT.

This clonotype occurred a few times. This chain links TRBV27 with TRBJ1-5; maybe TRBD1 (6 bases). Trimming took off 5 bases at V and 1 base at J, with 15 bases between the two ends. The germline V gene has CDR1 MNHEY and CDR2 SMNVEV (reference sequence). There are 16 residues in the CDR3. The CDR3, as DNA: TGTGCCAGCAGTCGACTCGACAGGATAAGCAATCAGCCCCAGCATTTT. Amino acids: CASSRLDRISNQPQHF.

The CDR3 DNA follows: TGTGCCAGCAGTTACTCGGCGGCAGGCAATCAGCCCCAGCATTTT. It encodes CASSYSAAGNQPQHF. This chain links TRBV6-5 with TRBJ1-5, with unresolved D. Germline V gene data show CDR1 as MNHEY and CDR2 as SVGAGI. CDR3 length: 15 amino acids. Trimming shortened V by 0 bases and J by 2 bases, and 8 bases separated the two germline ends.

The chain combines TRBV7-2 with TRBJ2-1; no definite D call. Trimming took 1 base from V and 8 from J, leaving 18 bases between them. CDR1 is SGHTA, CDR2 FQGNSA, per germline. There are 16 residues in the CDR3. CDR3 sequence: CASSLGGLGPSDEQFF. The DNA for the CDR3 is TGTGCCAGCAGCTTAGGTGGCCTAGGCCCCTCGGATGAGCAGTTCTTC. Full variable domain (rest looked up from reference TRBV7-2 and TRBJ2-1): GAGVSQSPSNKVTEKGKDVELRCDPISGHTALYWYRQSLGQGLEFLIYFQGNSAPDKSGLPSDRFSAERTGGSVSTLTIQRTQQEDSAVYLCASSLGGLGPSDEQFFGPGTRLTVL.

For this clonotype: At one of its ends the junction is not consistent with the germline gene, which may arise from a read error. V usage is TRBV18 and J usage is TRBJ2-5; 7 bases agree with TRBD1. The germline gives CDR1 KGHSH, CDR2 LQKENI. The CDR3 has 14 residues. Here the CDR3 DNA reads TGTGCCAGCTCACCACCAGGGGGCCAAGAGACCCAGTGCTTC. The encoded protein is CASSPPGGQETQCF.

This rearrangement joins TRBV29-1 to TRBJ2-7, with D tentatively TRBD1 (6 bases). The germline V gene has CDR1 SQVTM and CDR2 ANQGSEA. Trimming stripped 1 base from V and 4 bases from J, with 11 bases between. This CDR3 contains 13 residues. The CDR3 loop is CSVEAGEEYEQYF. As DNA, the CDR3 is TGCAGCGTTGAAGCAGGGGAAGAGTACGAGCAGTACTTC.

Comment on this clonotype: With a much larger clone just one base away, this may be a read error. This chain connects TRBV7-6 to TRBJ2-7, with TRBD2 matching 12 bases. The J call may be faulty, since TRBJ2-1 better matches the DNA end. Germline assignment: CDR1 SGHVS and CDR2 FNYEAQ. The CDR3 totals 15 residues. The CDR3 reads CASSLATSGSNEQFF. The CDR3, as DNA: TGTGCCAGCAGCTTAGCGACTAGCGGGAGTAATGAGCAGTTCTTC.

This chain joins TRBV12-3 or TRBV12-4 and TRBJ2-3; the D is unclear. The length of the CDR3 is 16 residues. The V and J ends lost 1 base and 1 base respectively, with 12 bases between them. CDR3 region: CASSLGLFHRTDTQYF. The DNA for the CDR3 is TGTGCCAGCAGTTTAGGACTCTTTCACCGCACAGATACGCAGTATTTT.

This clonotype has more than one count but fewer than ten. V is TRBV3-1 and J is TRBJ2-4, with a possible D match to TRBD1 (5 bases). This CDR3 is built from 16 residues. V dropped 4 bases and J dropped 2 bases, with 15 bases sitting between them. The germline V gene has CDR1 LGHDT and CDR2 YNNKEL (reference sequence). The CDR3 spells CASSPGEGHTKNIQYF. Written as DNA, the CDR3 is TGTGCCAGCAGCCCCGGTGAAGGACACACCAAAAACATTCAGTACTTC.

This clonotype was picked up one time. V gene TRBV5-1 combines with J gene TRBJ2-7; D gene ambiguous. The CDR3 totals 12 residues. The V and J ends lost 5 bases and 7 bases respectively, with 13 bases between them. From germline, CDR1 is SGHRS and CDR2 YFSETQ. The CDR3 region has the DNA TGCGCCAGCAGTTCGCCCCAAAGGGAGCAGTACTTC. Translated, it gives CASSSPQREQYF.

The CDR3 region has the DNA TGTGCCAGCAGCCAAGGCACAGGGGGTTCACCCCTCCACTTT. Residues: CASSQGTGGSPLHF. The rearrangement links TRBV3-1 to TRBJ1-6; 8 bases agree with TRBD1. V shed 1 base and J 9 bases; nucleotides not matched to a gene: 2. This CDR3 has 14 residues. Germline values: CDR1 LGHDT, CDR2 YNNKEL (reference sequence).

This CDR3 reads CASRDTTQETQYF. The DNA of the CDR3 is TGTGCCAGCCGGGACACCACACAAGAGACCCAGTACTTC. The chain carries TRBV6-5 and TRBJ2-5, with a possible D match to TRBD1 (6 bases). CDR1 MNHEY and CDR2 SVGAGI come from the germline V gene. Trimming cost V 8 bases and J 2 bases, with 12 bases left between them. The CDR3 consists of 13 residues.

About this clonotype: The conserved closing phenylalanine or tryptophan is absent in this CDR3, likely reflecting a read error. The genes are TRBV25-1 and TRBJ2-5; TRBD2 is a possible D gene (5 bases). Per the germline V gene, CDR1 is MGHDK and CDR2 is SYGVNS. Trimming left V 6 bases short and J 10 bases short, with 15 bases between. The CDR3 length is 12 residues. The CDR3 protein is CASREGGIVQYL. The CDR3 DNA follows: TGTGCCAGCAGAGAGGGCGGTATAGTCCAGTACCTC.

This sequence joins TRBV6-5 and TRBJ2-1, with 12 nucleotides matching TRBD2. The V and J ends lost 8 bases and 5 bases, in that order; junction bases with no gene match: 7. Germline CDR1 MNHEY, CDR2 SVGAGI. This CDR3 is 15 amino acids long. The DNA of the CDR3 is TGTGCCAGCTGCGACGGGACTAGCGGGCACAATGAGCAGTTCTTC. Its translation: CASCDGTSGHNEQFF.

V and J are TRBV20-1 and TRBJ2-3; TRBD2 agrees at 9 bases. With V trimmed by 6 bases and J by 5 bases, 9 bases remained unmatched. The CDR3 is 14 amino acids. Germline CDR1 reads DFQATT; CDR2 reads SNEGSKA (reference sequence). The CDR3 coding sequence is TGCAGTGCGCGAGCGGGAGGAGGAAGAGATACGCAGTATTTT. This codes for CSARAGGGRDTQYF.

Only a few counts were recorded for this clonotype. The genes are TRBV11-2 and TRBJ2-2, with TRBD2 matching 7 bases. Germline V gene lookup returns CDR1 SGHAT and CDR2 FQNNGV. The CDR3 runs to 16 residues. After removal of 5 bases from V and 0 bases from J, the junction contained 6 bases not matched to a gene. The CDR3 region is CASSLASGTNTGELFF. The DNA for the CDR3 is TGTGCCAGCAGCCTCGCTAGCGGAACGAACACCGGGGAGCTGTTTTTT. Looking up the rest from reference TRBV11-2 and TRBJ2-2 gives the full variable domain: EAGVAQSPRYKIIEKRQSVAFWCNPISGHATLYWYQQILGQGPKLLIQFQNNGVVDDSQLPKDRFSAERLKGVDSTLKIQPAKLEDSAVYLCASSLASGTNTGELFFGEGSRLTVL.